This TCR beta chain is drawn from a study of T cell responses to AZD1222 COVID-19 vaccine. Trimming took off 2 bases at V and 12 bases at J, with 17 bases between the two ends. Germline-derived CDR1 and CDR2 are SGHAT and FQNNGV. The CDR3 spans 13 residues. Profiled with immunoSEQ multiplex PCR; TCRdb holds only in-frame clones, not every one. The data contain some 120,000 clones, over 75% of them singletons. Remarks on this clone: What it binds is not known.

Overall study results and limits: Females made up more of the donors, who were largely white British, and clonal diversity may have come out too low. Close to half of spike-specific TCRs reportedly recognize unmutated variant regions. In all cases, repertoires were sampled only after the peak T cell response.

Sequenced here: peripheral blood, sampled on day 0 of AZD1222 vaccination. The sequence derives from an adult in good health. This rearrangement joins TRBV11-2 to TRBJ2-7, with D perhaps matching TRBD1 or TRBD2 (6 bases each). The CDR3 spells CASSLKEGTWLYF. CDR3 coding DNA: TGTGCCAGCAGCTTAAAGGAGGGGACATGGTTGTACTTC.